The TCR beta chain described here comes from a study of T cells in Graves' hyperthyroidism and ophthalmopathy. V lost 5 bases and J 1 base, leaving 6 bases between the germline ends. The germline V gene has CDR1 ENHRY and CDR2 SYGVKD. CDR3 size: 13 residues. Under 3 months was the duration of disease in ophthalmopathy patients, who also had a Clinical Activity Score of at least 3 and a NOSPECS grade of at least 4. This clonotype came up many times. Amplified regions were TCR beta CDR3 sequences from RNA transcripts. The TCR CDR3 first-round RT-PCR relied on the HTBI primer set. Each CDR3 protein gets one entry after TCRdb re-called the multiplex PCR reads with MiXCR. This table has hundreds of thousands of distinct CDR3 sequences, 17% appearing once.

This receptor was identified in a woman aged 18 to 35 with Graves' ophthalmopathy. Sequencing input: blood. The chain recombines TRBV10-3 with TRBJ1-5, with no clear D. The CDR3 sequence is CAISRGSNQPQHF. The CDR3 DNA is TGTGCCATCAGTCGCGGGAGCAATCAGCCCCAGCATTTT.